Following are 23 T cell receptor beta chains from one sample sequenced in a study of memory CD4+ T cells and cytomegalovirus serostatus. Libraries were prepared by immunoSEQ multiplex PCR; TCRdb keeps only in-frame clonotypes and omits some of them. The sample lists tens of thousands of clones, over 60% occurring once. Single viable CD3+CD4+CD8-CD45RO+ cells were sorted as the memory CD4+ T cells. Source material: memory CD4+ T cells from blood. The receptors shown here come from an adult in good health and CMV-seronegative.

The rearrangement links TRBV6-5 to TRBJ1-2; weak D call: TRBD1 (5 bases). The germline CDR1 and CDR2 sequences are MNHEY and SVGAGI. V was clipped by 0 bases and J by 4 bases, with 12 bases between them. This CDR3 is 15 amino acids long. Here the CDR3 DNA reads TGTGCCAGCAGTTACTCCGGGGGGTCAGCCTATGGCTACACCTTC. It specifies CASSYSGGSAYGYTF.

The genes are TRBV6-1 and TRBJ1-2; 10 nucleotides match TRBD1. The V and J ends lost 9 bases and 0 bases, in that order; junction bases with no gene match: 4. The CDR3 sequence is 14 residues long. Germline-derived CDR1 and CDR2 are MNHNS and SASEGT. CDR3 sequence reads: CASQTGGTNYGYTF. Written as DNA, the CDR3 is TGTGCCAGTCAGACAGGGGGCACTAACTATGGCTACACCTTC.

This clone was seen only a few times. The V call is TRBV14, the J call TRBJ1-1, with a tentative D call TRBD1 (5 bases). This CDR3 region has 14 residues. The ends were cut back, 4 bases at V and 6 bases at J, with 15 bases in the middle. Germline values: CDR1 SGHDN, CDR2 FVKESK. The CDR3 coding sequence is TGTGCCAGCAGCCCGGATGTGAGGGGTGCTGAAGCTTTCTTT. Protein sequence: CASSPDVRGAEAFF.

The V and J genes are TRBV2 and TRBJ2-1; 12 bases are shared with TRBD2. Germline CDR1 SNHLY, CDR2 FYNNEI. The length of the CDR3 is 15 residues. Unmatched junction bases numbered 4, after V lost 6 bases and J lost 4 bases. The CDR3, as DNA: TGTGCCAGCAGGACTAGCGGGGGATCTTACAATGAGCAGTTCTTC. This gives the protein CASRTSGGSYNEQFF.

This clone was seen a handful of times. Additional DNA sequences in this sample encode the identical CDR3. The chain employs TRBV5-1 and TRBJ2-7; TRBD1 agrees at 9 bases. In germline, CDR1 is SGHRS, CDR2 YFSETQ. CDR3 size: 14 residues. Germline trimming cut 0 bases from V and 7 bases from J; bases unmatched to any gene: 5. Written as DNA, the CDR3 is TGCGCCAGCAGCTTGGAGGGACAGGGAAGAGAGCAGTACTTC. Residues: CASSLEGQGREQYF.

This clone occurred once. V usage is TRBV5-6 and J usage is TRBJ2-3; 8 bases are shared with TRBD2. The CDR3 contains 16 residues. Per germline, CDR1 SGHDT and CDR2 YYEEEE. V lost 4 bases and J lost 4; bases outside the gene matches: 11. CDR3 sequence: CASSPLGAGDADTQYF. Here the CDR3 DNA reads TGTGCCAGCAGCCCCCTGGGAGCGGGAGATGCAGATACGCAGTATTTT.

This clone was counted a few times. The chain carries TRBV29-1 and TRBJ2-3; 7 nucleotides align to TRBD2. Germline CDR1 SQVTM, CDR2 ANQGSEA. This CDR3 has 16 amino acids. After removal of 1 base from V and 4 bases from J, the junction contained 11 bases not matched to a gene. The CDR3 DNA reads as TGCAGCGTTGAAGGCCGATCGGCTAGCGGCGCAGATACGCAGTATTTT. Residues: CSVEGRSASGADTQYF.

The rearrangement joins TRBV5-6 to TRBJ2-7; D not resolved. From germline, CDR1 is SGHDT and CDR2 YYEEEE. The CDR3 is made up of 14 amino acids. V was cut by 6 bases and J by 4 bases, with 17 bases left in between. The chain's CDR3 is CASTLDAWGYEQYF. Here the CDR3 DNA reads TGTGCCAGCACCTTAGACGCGTGGGGTTACGAGCAGTACTTC. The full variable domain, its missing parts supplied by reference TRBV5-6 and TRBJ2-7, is DAGVTQSPTHLIKTRGQQVTLRCSPKSGHDTVSWYQQALGQGPQFIFQYYEEEERQRGNFPDRFSGHQFPNYSSELNVNALLLGDSALYLCASTLDAWGYEQYFGPGTRLTVT.

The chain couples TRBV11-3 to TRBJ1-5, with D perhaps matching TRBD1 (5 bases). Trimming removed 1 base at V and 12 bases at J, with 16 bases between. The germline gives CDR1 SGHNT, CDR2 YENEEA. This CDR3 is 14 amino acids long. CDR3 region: CASSLVLRDEDQHF. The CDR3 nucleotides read TGTGCCAGCAGCTTAGTCCTCCGGGACGAAGACCAGCATTTT.

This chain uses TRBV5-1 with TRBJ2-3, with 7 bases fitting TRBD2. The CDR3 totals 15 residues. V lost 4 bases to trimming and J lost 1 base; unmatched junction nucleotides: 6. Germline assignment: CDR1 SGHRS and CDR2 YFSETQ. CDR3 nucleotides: TGCGCCAGCAGCGACCGGGGGGTTGGCACAGATACGCAGTATTTT. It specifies CASSDRGVGTDTQYF. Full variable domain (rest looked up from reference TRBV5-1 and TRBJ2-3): KAGVTQTPRYLIKTRGQQVTLSCSPISGHRSVSWYQQTPGQGLQFLFEYFSETQRNKGNFPGRFSGRQFSNSRSEMNVSTLELGDSALYLCASSDRGVGTDTQYFGPGTRLTVL.

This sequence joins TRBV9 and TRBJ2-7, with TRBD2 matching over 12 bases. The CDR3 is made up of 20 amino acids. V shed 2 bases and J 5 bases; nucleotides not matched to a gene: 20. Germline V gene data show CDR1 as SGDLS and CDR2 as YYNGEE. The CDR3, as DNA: TGTGCCAGCAGCGTCTGGACTAGCGGGATTTCAATTTCCTCACAACACGAGCAGTACTTC. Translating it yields CASSVWTSGISISSQHEQYF.

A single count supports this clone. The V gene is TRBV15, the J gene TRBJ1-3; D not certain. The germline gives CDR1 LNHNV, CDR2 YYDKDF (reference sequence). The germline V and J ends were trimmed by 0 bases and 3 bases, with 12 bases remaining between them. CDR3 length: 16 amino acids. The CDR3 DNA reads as TGTGCCACCAGCAGAGATCCCAACAGCGATGGAAACACCATATATTTT. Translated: CATSRDPNSDGNTIYF.

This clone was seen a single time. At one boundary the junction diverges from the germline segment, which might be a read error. This CDR3 reads CASSLSPKGTGILF. CDR3 in DNA: TGTGCCAGCAGTTTAAGCCCCAAGGGGACAGGGATCCTCTTC. This chain joins TRBV27 and TRBJ2-7; 9 bases are shared with TRBD1. The CDR3 consists of 14 residues. Germline V gene data show CDR1 as MNHEY and CDR2 as SMNVEV (reference sequence).

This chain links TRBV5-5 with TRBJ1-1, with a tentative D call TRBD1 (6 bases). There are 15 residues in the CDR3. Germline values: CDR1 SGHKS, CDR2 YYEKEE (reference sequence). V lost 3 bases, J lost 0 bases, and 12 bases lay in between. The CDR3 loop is CASSSGVGLNTEAFF. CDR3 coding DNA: TGTGCCAGCAGCTCAGGGGTCGGACTGAACACTGAAGCTTTCTTT.

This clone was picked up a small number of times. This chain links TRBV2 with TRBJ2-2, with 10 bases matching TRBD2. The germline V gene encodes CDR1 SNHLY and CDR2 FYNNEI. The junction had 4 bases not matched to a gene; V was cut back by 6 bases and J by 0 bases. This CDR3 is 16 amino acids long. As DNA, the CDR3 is TGTGCCAGCAGCCAACTAGCGGGGACGAACACCGGGGAGCTGTTTTTT. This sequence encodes CASSQLAGTNTGELFF.

CDR3 sequence: CASRGGGAHEQYF. The CDR3, as DNA: TGTGCCAGCAGAGGGGGAGGGGCCCACGAGCAGTACTTC. The chain employs TRBV28 and TRBJ2-7; a possible D gene is TRBD2 (7 bases). Trimming removed 6 bases at V and 5 bases at J, with 14 bases between. This CDR3 is built from 13 residues. From germline, CDR1 is MDHEN and CDR2 SYDVKM. Full variable domain (remainder filled in from reference TRBV28 and TRBJ2-7): DVKVTQSSRYLVKRTGEKVFLECVQDMDHENMFWYRQDPGLGLRLIYFSYDVKMKEKGDIPEGYSVSREKKERFSLILESASTNQTSMYLCASRGGGAHEQYFGPGTRLTVT.

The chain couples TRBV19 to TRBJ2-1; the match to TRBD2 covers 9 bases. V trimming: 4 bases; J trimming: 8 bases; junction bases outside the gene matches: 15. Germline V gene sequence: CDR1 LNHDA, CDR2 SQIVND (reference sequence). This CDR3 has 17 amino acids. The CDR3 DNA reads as TGTGCCAGTAGTAAGGGCCAGCGGGGGGCCACCACGGATGAGCAGTTCTTC. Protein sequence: CASSKGQRGATTDEQFF. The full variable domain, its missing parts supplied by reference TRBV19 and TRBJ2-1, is DGGITQSPKYLFRKEGQNVTLSCEQNLNHDAMYWYRQDPGQGLRLIYYSQIVNDFQKGDIAEGYSVSREKKESFPLTVTSAQKNPTAFYLCASSKGQRGATTDEQFFGPGTRLTVL.

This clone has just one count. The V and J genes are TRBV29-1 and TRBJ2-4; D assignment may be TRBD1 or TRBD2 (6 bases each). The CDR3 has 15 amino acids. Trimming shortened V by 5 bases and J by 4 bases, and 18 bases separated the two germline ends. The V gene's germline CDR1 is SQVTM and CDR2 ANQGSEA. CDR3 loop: CSVLRGTGTKNIQYF. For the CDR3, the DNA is TGCAGCGTTCTAAGAGGAACAGGGACTAAAAACATTCAGTACTTC.

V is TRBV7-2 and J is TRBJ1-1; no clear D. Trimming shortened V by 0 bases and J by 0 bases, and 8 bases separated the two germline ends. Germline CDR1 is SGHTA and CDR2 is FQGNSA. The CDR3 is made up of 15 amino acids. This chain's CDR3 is CASSLASQMNTEAFF. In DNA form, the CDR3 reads TGTGCCAGCAGCTTAGCGAGCCAGATGAACACTGAAGCTTTCTTT.

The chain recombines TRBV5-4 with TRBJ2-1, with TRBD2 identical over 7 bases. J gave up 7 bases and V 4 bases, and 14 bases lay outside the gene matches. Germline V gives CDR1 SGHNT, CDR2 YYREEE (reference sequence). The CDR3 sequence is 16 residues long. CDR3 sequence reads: CASSRGGEDGRNEQFF. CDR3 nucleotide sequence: TGTGCCAGCAGCCGAGGAGGAGAGGACGGGAGGAATGAGCAGTTCTTC.

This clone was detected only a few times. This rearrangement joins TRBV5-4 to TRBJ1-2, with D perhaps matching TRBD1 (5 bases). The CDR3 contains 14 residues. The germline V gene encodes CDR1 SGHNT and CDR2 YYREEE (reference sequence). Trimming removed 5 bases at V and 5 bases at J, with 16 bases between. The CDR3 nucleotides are TGTGCCAGCAGAGTCCAGGGTAGGGAGTATGGCTACACCTTC. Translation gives CASRVQGREYGYTF.

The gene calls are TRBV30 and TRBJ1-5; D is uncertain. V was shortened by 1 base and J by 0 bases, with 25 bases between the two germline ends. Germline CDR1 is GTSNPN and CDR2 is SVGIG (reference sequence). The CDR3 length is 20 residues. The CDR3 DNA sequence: TGTGCCTGGAGTGCCCGACGGTCCGGTGGTAGGGCATATAGCAATCAGCCCCAGCATTTT. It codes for CAWSARRSGGRAYSNQPQHF.

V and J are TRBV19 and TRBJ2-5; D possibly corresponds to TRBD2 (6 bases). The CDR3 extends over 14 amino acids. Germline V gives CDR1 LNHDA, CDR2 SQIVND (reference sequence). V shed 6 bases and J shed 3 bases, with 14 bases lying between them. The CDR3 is CASRKEGGEETQYF. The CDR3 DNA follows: TGTGCCAGTAGAAAGGAGGGCGGAGAAGAGACCCAGTACTTC.